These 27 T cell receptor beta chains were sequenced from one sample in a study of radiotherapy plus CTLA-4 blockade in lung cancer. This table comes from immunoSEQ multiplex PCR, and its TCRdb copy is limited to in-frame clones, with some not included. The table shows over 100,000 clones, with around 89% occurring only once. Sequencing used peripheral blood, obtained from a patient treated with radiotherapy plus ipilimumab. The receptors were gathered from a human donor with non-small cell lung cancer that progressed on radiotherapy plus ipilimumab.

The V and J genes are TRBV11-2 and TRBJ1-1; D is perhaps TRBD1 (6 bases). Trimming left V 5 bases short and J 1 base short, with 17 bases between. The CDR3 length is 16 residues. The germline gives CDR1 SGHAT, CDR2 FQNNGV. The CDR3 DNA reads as TGTGCCAGCAGCGAACTCATAGGGGGGGGGAACACTGAAGCTTTCTTT. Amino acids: CASSELIGGGNTEAFF.

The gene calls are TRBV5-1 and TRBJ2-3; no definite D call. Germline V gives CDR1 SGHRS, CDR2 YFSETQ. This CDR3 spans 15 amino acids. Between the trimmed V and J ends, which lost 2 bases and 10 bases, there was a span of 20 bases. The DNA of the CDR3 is TGCGCCAGCAGCTTACCCGATCCCCTCTCGTCGGCGCAGTATTTT. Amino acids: CASSLPDPLSSAQYF.

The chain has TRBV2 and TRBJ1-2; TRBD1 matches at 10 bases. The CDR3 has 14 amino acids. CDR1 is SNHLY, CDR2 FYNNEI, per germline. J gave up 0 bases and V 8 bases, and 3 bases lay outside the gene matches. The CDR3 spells CASAGQGPNYGYTF. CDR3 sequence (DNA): TGTGCCAGCGCGGGACAGGGGCCTAACTATGGCTACACCTTC.

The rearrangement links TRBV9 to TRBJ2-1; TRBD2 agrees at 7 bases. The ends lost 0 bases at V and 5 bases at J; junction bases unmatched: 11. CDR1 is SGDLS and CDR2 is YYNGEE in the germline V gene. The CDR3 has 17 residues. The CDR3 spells CASSVGLAATADNEQFF. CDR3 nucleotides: TGTGCCAGCAGCGTAGGGCTAGCGGCCACGGCGGACAATGAGCAGTTCTTC. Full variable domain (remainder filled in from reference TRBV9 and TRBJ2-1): DSGVTQTPKHLITATGQRVTLRCSPRSGDLSVYWYQQSLDQGLQFLIQYYNGEERAKGNILERFSAQQFPDLHSELNLSSLELGDSALYFCASSVGLAATADNEQFFGPGTRLTVL.

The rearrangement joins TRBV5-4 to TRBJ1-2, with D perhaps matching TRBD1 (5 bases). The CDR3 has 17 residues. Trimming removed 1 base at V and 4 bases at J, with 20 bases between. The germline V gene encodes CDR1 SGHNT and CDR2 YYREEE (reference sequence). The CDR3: CASSLSPGRSELYGYTF. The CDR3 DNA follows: TGTGCCAGCAGCTTGTCCCCGGGACGGTCGGAACTCTATGGCTACACCTTC.

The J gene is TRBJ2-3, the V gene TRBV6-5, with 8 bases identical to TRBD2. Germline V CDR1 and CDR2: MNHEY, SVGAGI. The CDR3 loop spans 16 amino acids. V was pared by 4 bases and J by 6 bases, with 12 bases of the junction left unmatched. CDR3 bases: TGTGCCAGCAGTTCCCCCAGCGGGAGAAGGGGGGATACGCAGTATTTT. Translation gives CASSSPSGRRGDTQYF.

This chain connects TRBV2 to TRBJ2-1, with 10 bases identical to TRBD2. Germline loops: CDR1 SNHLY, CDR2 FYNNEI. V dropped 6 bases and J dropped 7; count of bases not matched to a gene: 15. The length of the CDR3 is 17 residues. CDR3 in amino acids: CASSLPLGLAGANEQFF. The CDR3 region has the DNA TGTGCCAGCAGCCTACCCCTTGGCCTAGCGGGAGCTAATGAGCAGTTCTTC.

The chain's CDR3 is CASSVGIRAGDTEAFF. The DNA for the CDR3 is TGTGCCAGCAGCGTAGGAATTAGGGCCGGCGACACTGAAGCTTTCTTT. The genes are TRBV9 and TRBJ1-1; no reliable D call. Germline CDR1 SGDLS, CDR2 YYNGEE. The CDR3 is made up of 16 amino acids. The V gene lost 0 bases and the J gene lost 3 bases, with 15 bases spanning the gap.

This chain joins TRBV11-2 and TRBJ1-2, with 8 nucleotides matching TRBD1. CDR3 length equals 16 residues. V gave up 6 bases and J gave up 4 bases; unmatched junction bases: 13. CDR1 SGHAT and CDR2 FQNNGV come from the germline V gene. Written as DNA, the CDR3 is TGTGCCAGCAGTTACGTCGGACAGGGTCCCGCCTATGGCTACACCTTC. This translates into CASSYVGQGPAYGYTF.

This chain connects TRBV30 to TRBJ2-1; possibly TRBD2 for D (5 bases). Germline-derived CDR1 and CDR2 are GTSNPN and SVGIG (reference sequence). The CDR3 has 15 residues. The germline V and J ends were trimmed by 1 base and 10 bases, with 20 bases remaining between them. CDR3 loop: CAWSGYSASFGEQFF. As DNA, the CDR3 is TGTGCCTGGAGTGGGTATAGCGCCTCCTTTGGGGAGCAGTTCTTC.

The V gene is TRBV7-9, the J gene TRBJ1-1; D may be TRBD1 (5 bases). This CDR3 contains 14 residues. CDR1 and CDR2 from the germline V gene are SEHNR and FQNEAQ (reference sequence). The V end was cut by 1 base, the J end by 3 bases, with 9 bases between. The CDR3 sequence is CASSLVMGDTEAFF. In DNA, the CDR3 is TGTGCCAGCAGCTTAGTGATGGGGGACACTGAAGCTTTCTTT. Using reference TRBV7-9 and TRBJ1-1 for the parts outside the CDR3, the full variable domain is DTGVSQNPRHKITKRGQNVTFRCDPISEHNRLYWYRQTLGQGPEFLTYFQNEAQLEKSRLLSDRFSAERPKGSFSTLEIQRTEQGDSAMYLCASSLVMGDTEAFFGQGTRLTVV.

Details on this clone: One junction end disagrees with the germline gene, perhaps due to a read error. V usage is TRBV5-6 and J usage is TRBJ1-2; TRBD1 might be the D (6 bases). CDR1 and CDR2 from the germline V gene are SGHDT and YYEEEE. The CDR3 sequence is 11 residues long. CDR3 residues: CANSLGGGNTF. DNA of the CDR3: TGTGCCAACAGCTTGGGAGGGGGTAACACCTTC.

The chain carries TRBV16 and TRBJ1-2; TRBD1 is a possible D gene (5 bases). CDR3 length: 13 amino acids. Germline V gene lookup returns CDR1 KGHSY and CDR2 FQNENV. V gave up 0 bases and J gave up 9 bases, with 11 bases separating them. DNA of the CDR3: TGTGCCAGCAGCCAATCTGAGGGGTTGCGCTACACCTTC. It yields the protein CASSQSEGLRYTF.

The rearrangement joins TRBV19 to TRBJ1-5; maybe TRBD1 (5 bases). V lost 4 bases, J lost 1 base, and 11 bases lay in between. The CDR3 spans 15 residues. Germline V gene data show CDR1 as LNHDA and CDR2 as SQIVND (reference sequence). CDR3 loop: CASSTDGASNQPQHF. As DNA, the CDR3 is TGTGCCAGTAGTACCGATGGGGCCAGCAATCAGCCCCAGCATTTT. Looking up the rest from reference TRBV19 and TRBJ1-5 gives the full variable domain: DGGITQSPKYLFRKEGQNVTLSCEQNLNHDAMYWYRQDPGQGLRLIYYSQIVNDFQKGDIAEGYSVSREKKESFPLTVTSAQKNPTAFYLCASSTDGASNQPQHFGDGTRLSIL.

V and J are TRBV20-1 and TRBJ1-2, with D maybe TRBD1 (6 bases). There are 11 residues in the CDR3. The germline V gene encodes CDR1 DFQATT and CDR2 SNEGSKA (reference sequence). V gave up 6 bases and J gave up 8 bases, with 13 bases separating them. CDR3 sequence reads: CSARQVWGYTF. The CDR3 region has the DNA TGCAGTGCAAGACAGGTTTGGGGCTACACCTTC.

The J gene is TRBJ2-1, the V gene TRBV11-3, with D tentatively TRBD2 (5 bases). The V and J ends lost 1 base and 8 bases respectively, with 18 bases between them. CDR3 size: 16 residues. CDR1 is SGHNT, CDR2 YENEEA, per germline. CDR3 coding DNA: TGTGCCAGCAGCTTAGGACTCAGGACGCAAGCGGATGAGCAGTTCTTC. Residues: CASSLGLRTQADEQFF.

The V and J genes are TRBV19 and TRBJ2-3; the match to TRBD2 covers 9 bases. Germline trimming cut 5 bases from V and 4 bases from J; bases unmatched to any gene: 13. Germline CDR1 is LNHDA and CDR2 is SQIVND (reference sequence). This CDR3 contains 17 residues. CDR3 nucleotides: TGTGCCAGTAGTTCCCCCCCGAGTAGCGGGAGCCCAGATACGCAGTATTTT. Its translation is CASSSPPSSGSPDTQYF.

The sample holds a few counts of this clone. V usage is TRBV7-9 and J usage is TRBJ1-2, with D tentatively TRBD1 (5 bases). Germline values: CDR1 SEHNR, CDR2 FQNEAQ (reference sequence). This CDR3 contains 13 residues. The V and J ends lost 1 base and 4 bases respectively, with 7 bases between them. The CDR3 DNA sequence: TGTGCCAGCAGCTTAGGACAGCCCTATGGCTACACCTTC. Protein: CASSLGQPYGYTF.

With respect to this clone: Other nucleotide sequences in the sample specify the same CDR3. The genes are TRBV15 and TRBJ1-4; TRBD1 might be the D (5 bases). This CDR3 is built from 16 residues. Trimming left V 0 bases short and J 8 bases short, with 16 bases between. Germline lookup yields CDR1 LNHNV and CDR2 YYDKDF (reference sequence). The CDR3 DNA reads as TGTGCCACCAGCAGAGACCCGACAGCTTCGGGGGAAAAACTGTTTTTT. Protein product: CATSRDPTASGEKLFF.

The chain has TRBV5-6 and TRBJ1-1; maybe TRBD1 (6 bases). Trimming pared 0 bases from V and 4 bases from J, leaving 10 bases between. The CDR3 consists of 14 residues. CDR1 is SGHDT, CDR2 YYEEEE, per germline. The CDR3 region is CASSLGGRGTEAFF. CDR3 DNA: TGTGCCAGCAGCTTGGGGGGGCGAGGCACTGAAGCTTTCTTT.

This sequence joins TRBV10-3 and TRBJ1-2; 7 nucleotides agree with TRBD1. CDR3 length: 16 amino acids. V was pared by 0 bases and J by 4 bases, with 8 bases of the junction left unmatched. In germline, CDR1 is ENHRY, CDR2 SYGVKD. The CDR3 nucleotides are TGTGCCATCAGTGAGTCGACCCTTGACAGGGCCTATGGCTACACCTTC. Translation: CAISESTLDRAYGYTF.

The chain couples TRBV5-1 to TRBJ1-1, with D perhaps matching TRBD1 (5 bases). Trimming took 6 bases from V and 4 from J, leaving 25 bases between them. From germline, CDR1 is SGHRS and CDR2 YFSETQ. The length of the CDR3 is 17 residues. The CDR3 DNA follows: TGCGCCAGCACCGCAGGAGGTCTTGGGACCCGGGGCACTGAAGCTTTCTTT. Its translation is CASTAGGLGTRGTEAFF.

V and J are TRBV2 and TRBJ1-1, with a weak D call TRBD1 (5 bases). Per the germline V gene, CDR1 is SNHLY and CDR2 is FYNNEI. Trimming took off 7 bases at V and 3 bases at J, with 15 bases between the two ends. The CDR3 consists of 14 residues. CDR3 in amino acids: CASKADRYDTEAFF. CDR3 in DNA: TGTGCCAGCAAAGCCGACAGATATGACACTGAAGCTTTCTTT.

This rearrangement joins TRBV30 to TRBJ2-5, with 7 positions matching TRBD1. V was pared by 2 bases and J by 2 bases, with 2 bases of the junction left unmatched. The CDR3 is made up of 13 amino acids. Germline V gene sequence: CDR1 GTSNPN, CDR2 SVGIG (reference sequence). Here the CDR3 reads CAWSYRGQETQYF. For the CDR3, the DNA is TGTGCCTGGAGTTACAGGGGTCAAGAGACCCAGTACTTC. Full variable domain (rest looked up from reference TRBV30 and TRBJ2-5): SQTIHQWPATLVQPVGSPLSLECTVEGTSNPNLYWYRQAAGRGLQLLFYSVGIGQISSEVPQNLSASRPQDRQFILSSKKLLLSDSGFYLCAWSYRGQETQYFGPGTRLLVL.

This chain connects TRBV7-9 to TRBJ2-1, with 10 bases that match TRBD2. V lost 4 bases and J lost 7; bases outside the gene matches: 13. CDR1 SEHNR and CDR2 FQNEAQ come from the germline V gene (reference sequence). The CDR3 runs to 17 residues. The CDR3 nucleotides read TGTGCCAGCAGCTCACGGTTGGTAGCGGGAGGCCCTAATGAGCAGTTCTTC. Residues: CASSSRLVAGGPNEQFF.

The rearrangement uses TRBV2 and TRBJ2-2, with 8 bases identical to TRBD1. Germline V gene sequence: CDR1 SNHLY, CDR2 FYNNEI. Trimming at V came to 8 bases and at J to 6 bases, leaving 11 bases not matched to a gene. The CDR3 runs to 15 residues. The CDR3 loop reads CASGGRQGIAGELFF. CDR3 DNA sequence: TGTGCCAGCGGGGGGAGACAGGGGATTGCCGGGGAGCTGTTTTTT.

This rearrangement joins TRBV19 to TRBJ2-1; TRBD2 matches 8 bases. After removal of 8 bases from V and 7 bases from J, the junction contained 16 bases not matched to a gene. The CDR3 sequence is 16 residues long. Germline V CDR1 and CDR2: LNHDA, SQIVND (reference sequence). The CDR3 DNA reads TGTGCCAGTCTCCCAAGTGGTCTAGCGGGTCAAAATGAGCAGTTCTTC. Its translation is CASLPSGLAGQNEQFF.